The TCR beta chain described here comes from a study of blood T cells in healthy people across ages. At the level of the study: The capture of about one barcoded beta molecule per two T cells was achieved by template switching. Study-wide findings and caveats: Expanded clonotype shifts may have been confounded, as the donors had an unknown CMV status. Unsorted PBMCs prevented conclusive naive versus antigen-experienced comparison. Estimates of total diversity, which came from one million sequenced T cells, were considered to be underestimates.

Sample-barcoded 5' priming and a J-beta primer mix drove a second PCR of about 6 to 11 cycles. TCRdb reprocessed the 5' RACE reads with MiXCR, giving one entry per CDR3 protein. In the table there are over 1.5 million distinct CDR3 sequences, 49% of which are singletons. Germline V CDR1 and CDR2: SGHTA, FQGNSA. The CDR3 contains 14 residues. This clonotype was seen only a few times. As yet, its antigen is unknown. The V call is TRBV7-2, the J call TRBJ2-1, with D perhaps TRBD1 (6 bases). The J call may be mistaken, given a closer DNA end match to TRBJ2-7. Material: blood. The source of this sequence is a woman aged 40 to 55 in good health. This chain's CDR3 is CASSGDTTPYEQYF. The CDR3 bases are TGTGCCAGCAGCGGGGACACCACTCCCTACGAGCAGTACTTC.